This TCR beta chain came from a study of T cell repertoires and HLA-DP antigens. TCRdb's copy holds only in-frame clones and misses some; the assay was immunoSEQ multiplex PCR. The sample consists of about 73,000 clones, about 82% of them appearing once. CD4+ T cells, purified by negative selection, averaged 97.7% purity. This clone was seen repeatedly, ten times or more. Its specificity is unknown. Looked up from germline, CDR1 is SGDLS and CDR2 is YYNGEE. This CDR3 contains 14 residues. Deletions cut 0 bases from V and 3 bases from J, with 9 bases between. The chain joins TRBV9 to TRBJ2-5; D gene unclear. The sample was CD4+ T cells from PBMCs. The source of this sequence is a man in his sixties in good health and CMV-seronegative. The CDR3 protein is CASSVGPSEETQYF. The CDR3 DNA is TGTGCCAGCAGCGTAGGGCCTTCGGAAGAGACCCAGTACTTC.